This T cell receptor (beta chain) stems from a study of cytomegalovirus exposure and HLA in healthy donors. Study at large: The roughly 120 validation repertoires matched the roughly 700 first-cohort repertoires in platform, a later analysis reported.

V dropped 10 bases and J dropped 2 bases, with 15 bases sitting between them. CDR3 length: 13 residues. Germline V gives CDR1 MNHNS, CDR2 SASEGT. Study-level results: Confirmation in vitro established that a few CMV-associated chains were specific for CMV antigens. The study recorded about 160 TCR beta chains that were cytomegalovirus-associated.

The approximately 120-subject validation cohort, separate from the approximately 630-subject first cohort, included the donors. This table comes from immunoSEQ multiplex PCR, and its TCRdb copy is limited to in-frame clones, with some not included. The sample lists 250,000 to 400,000 clones; approximately 88% were seen once. With respect to this clone: Its target is not known.

The chain employs TRBV6-1 and TRBJ2-7; the D gene is possibly TRBD2 (6 bases). The sequencing sample was made of PBMCs. The receptor was derived from a man aged 25 to 40 in good health and CMV-seronegative. The CDR3 spells CATVGLGTYEQYF. CDR3 sequence (DNA): TGTGCCACTGTGGGACTGGGTACCTACGAGCAGTACTTC.